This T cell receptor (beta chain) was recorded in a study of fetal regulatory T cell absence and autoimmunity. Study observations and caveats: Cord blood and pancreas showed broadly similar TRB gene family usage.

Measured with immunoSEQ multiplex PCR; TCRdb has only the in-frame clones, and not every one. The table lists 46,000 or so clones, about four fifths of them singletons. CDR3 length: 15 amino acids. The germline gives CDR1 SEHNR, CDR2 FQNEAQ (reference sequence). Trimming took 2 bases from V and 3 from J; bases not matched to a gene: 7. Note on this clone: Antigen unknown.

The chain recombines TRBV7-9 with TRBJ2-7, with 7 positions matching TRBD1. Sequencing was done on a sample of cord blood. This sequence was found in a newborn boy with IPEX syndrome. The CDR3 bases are TGTGCCAGCAGCTTACAATTTTCAGGGGGCTACGAGCAGTACTTC. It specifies CASSLQFSGGYEQYF.